The TCR beta chain described here comes from a study of blood T cell repertoires in COVID-19. Germline CDR1 is MGHRA and CDR2 is YSYEKL. The CDR3 totals 15 residues. V gave up 3 bases and J gave up 6 bases, with 17 bases separating them. Sequenced by immunoSEQ multiplex PCR; TCRdb stores in-frame clones only, minus some. The sample gives some 300,000 clones, around nine tenths of which show up once; about 8.4% is in the top ten. This rearrangement joins TRBV4-1 to TRBJ1-1, with D hard to call. The sample was PBMCs or T cells enriched from blood (not recorded which). This TCR derives from a woman aged 30 to 39 who had recovered from COVID-19. Written as DNA, the CDR3 is TGCGCCAGCAGCCACTCCGGACTCGTTATTGCTGAAGCTTTCTTT. Translation gives CASSHSGLVIAEAFF.